This T cell receptor (beta chain) was observed in a study of cytomegalovirus exposure and HLA in healthy donors. Study details: Caucasian-associated ancestry cluster membership applied to around 80% of several hundred genotyped donors. Study results and limitations: CMV serostatus was the only immune exposure information that was available. For TCR beta chains, V- and J-gene trimming was later linked to a missense DCLRE1C variant. As was reported, the classifier diagnosed cytomegalovirus status with high specificity and sensitivity.

The PCR employed 60 Vbeta primers together with 13 Jbeta primers. Sequencing was performed with immunoSEQ multiplex PCR; in TCRdb, only in-frame clones are kept and a portion is missing. This table has around 210,000 clones, about three quarters appearing once. In regard to this clone: Its antigen is as yet unknown.

The CDR3 consists of 16 residues. Between the trimmed V and J ends, which lost 2 bases and 8 bases, there was a span of 18 bases. Germline V CDR1 and CDR2: MNHEY, SVGAGI. The sequenced sample consisted of PBMCs. The chain couples TRBV6-5 to TRBJ2-2, with D perhaps matching TRBD1 (6 bases). This TCR derives from a boy aged 5-17 years in good health and CMV-seronegative. The CDR3 loop is CASSYAAAGDTGELFF. The CDR3, as DNA: TGTGCCAGCAGTTACGCGGCGGCAGGGGATACGGGGGAGCTGTTTTTT.